The rows below give T cell receptor beta chains drawn from one sample of a study of response to subunit inactivated influenza vaccine. MiXCR, run by TCRdb on the RT-PCR reads, gives a single entry per CDR3 protein. The sample lists 530,000 or so distinct CDR3 sequences; about 25% were seen once. Sequences were derived from CD4+ T cells sorted from PBMCs, sampled 4 to 6 days after vaccination. Every receptor here comes from a man aged 50-59 years who received an inactivated influenza vaccine. CDR3s include the opening cysteine and the closing phenylalanine or tryptophan. The D gene is left open where the match is weak. Size values are once, few and many counts, or a class for expanded clones, and some rows have none.

D: .; size: few; J: TRBJ2-7; V: TRBV20-1; DNA: TGCAGTGCTTTTCCCCCGTCCGGGGGAGCCTACGAGCAGTACTTC; CDR3: CSAFPPSGGAYEQYF
D: .; size: few; J: TRBJ1-3; V: TRBV12-3/TRBV12-4; DNA: TGTGCCAGCAGTACTCAGGGTGGAGGGAGAAACACCATATATTTT; CDR3: CASSTQGGGRNTIYF
D: TRBD1; size: many; J: TRBJ1-3; V: TRBV7-6; DNA: TGTGCCAGCAGCTTAGCGCCCAGACAGGGGGCGAACACCATATATTTT; CDR3: CASSLAPRQGANTIYF
D: TRBD1; size: .; J: TRBJ2-7; V: TRBV20-1; DNA: TGCAGTGCTAGAGCGGGACAGGGGGCTTCCTACGAGCAGTACTTC; CDR3: CSARAGQGASYEQYF
D: TRBD2; size: .; J: TRBJ2-5; V: TRBV10-3; DNA: TGTGCCATCAGTGTTACTAGCGGGAGTGAGACCCAGTACTTC; CDR3: CAISVTSGSETQYF
D: .; size: .; J: TRBJ2-6; V: TRBV4-1; DNA: TGCGCCAGCAGCCGGGGGGTCTCTGGGGCCAACGTCCTGACTTTC; CDR3: CASSRGVSGANVLTF
D: .; size: few; J: TRBJ2-2; V: TRBV7-2; DNA: TGTGCCAGCAGGGCTACAGGGATCAACACCGGGGAGCTGTTTTTT; CDR3: CASRATGINTGELFF
D: .; size: .; J: TRBJ2-2; V: TRBV6-1; DNA: TGTGCCGGAATTATAGTGATATGGCCCGGGGAGCTGTTTTTT; CDR3: CAGIIVIWPGELFF
D: .; size: few; J: TRBJ2-3; V: TRBV9; DNA: TGTGCCAGCAGCGTACGCGGGGACTTCAACACAGATACGCAGTATTTT; CDR3: CASSVRGDFNTDTQYF
D: .; size: .; J: TRBJ2-1; V: TRBV10-1; DNA: TGCGCCAGCAGTGAGTACCCGCTGGGTGAGCAGTTCTTC; CDR3: CASSEYPLGEQFF
D: .; size: few; J: TRBJ2-2; V: TRBV3-1; DNA: TGTGCCAGCAGCCAAGATATCGGGGAGCTGTTTTTT; CDR3: CASSQDIGELFF
D: .; size: few; J: TRBJ1-2; V: TRBV7-2; DNA: TGTGCCAGCAGCTTAATTGGAGACTATGGCTACACCTTC; CDR3: CASSLIGDYGYTF
D: TRBD2; size: .; J: TRBJ2-5; V: TRBV6-1; DNA: TGTGCCAGCAGTGAAGCCAGGCTAGCGGGTCAAGAGACCCAGTACTTC; CDR3: CASSEARLAGQETQYF
D: TRBD1; size: many; J: TRBJ1-2; V: TRBV29-1; DNA: TGCAGCGTTTTTACCGGGACAGGGCACTATGGCTACACCTTC; CDR3: CSVFTGTGHYGYTF
D: .; size: many; J: TRBJ2-7; V: TRBV5-1; DNA: TGCGCCAGCAGCGGCGACTACTCCTACGAGCAGTACTTC; CDR3: CASSGDYSYEQYF
D: .; size: few; J: TRBJ2-5; V: TRBV12-3/TRBV12-4; DNA: TGTGCCAGCAGTTTAAGGGTAGTACTGGAGACCCAGTACTTC; CDR3: CASSLRVVLETQYF
D: TRBD1; size: few; J: TRBJ1-5; V: TRBV6-1; DNA: TGTGCCAGCAACGACAGGGGCAATCAGCCCCAGCATTTT; CDR3: CASNDRGNQPQHF
D: TRBD1; size: .; J: TRBJ2-5; V: TRBV7-2; DNA: TGTGCCAGCAGCTTACACGGGACAGGCCAAGAGACCCAGTACTTC; CDR3: CASSLHGTGQETQYF
D: .; size: many; J: TRBJ1-5; V: TRBV11-2; DNA: TGTGCCAGCAGTAGAGGGGAAGGAAGGGGTCAGCCCCAGCATTTT; CDR3: CASSRGEGRGQPQHF
D: .; size: .; J: TRBJ2-5; V: TRBV6-2/TRBV6-3; DNA: TGTGCCAGCAGTTACAGAGTCCAAGAGACCCAGTACTTC; CDR3: CASSYRVQETQYF
D: TRBD1; size: .; J: TRBJ2-1; V: TRBV5-1; DNA: TGCGCCAGCAGCCTAATGCCGGGACAGGGTTCCTACAATGAGCAGTTCTTC; CDR3: CASSLMPGQGSYNEQFF
D: .; size: few; J: TRBJ1-1; V: TRBV6-1; DNA: TGTGCCAGCAGTGACGGAGGCCAGGGGAACACTGAAGCTTTCTTT; CDR3: CASSDGGQGNTEAFF
D: .; size: few; J: TRBJ1-1; V: TRBV19; DNA: TGTGCCAGTAGTATAAATGCGGGAAACACTGAAGCTTTCTTT; CDR3: CASSINAGNTEAFF
D: TRBD2; size: few; J: TRBJ2-7; V: TRBV20-1; DNA: TGCAGTGCCCCCCCGGGCGGGAGGGTCGCCCACGAGCAGTACTTC; CDR3: CSAPPGGRVAHEQYF
D: TRBD1; size: .; J: TRBJ2-3; V: TRBV4-1; DNA: TGCGCCAGCAGCTACTCGGGGACAGGGGGAACCACAGATACGCAGTATTTT; CDR3: CASSYSGTGGTTDTQYF
D: TRBD1; size: .; J: TRBJ1-1; V: TRBV29-1; DNA: TGCAGCGTCTCTTACCGGGACAGGGGCACTGAAGCTTTCTTT; CDR3: CSVSYRDRGTEAFF
D: .; size: .; J: TRBJ2-7; V: TRBV20-1; DNA: TGCAGTGCTAGATTCCGAGCCGGCCTCTACGAGCAGTACTTC; CDR3: CSARFRAGLYEQYF
D: TRBD1; size: .; J: TRBJ1-5; V: TRBV20-1; DNA: TGCAGTGCTTTCGGACAGGGGGCGTTCAGCAATCAGCCCCAGCATTTT; CDR3: CSAFGQGAFSNQPQHF
D: .; size: .; J: TRBJ2-3; V: TRBV5-1; DNA: TGCGCCAGCAGCTTGAAAGCCCAAAAGGAAGATACGCAGTATTTT; CDR3: CASSLKAQKEDTQYF
D: TRBD1; size: few; J: TRBJ1-5; V: TRBV29-1; DNA: TGCAGCGCCCGAGGACAGGGGTTCGGTCAGCCCCAGCATTTT; CDR3: CSARGQGFGQPQHF
D: .; size: .; J: TRBJ2-1; V: TRBV24-1; DNA: TGTGCCACCAGTGAGACAACAGGGTGGGCCTACAATGAGCAGTTCTTC; CDR3: CATSETTGWAYNEQFF
D: TRBD1; size: few; J: TRBJ2-1; V: TRBV20-1; DNA: TGCAGTGCCATCCGGGACAGGGGACATGAGCAGTTCTTC; CDR3: CSAIRDRGHEQFF
D: .; size: .; J: TRBJ2-2; V: TRBV7-8; DNA: TGTGCCAGCACCCAGGGATCTCGAACCGGGGAGCTGTTTTTT; CDR3: CASTQGSRTGELFF
D: .; size: .; J: TRBJ2-3; V: TRBV10-3; DNA: TGTCCCACTTCGTGGAGGGACACAGATACGCAGTATTTT; CDR3: CPTSWRDTDTQYF
D: .; size: few; J: TRBJ1-6; V: TRBV3-1; DNA: TGTGCCAGCAGCCAACCTAATTCACCCCTCCACTTT; CDR3: CASSQPNSPLHF
D: TRBD1; size: .; J: TRBJ1-1; V: TRBV7-9; DNA: TGTGCCAGCAGCTTAGAGGGGACAGGGCACACTGAAGCTTTCTTT; CDR3: CASSLEGTGHTEAFF
D: .; size: few; J: TRBJ2-7; V: TRBV29-1; DNA: TGCAGCGTTGAAGAAGGGGGTGGGGTCCCCTACGAGCAGTACTTC; CDR3: CSVEEGGGVPYEQYF
D: .; size: .; J: TRBJ2-7; V: TRBV5-8; DNA: TGTGCCAGCAGCCCCGGTCCGGACACCCTGTACGAGCAGTACTTC; CDR3: CASSPGPDTLYEQYF
D: .; size: few; J: TRBJ1-2; V: TRBV3-1; DNA: TGTGCCAGCAGCCAAGAGGGTAATTGGGGGAATGGCTACACCTTC; CDR3: CASSQEGNWGNGYTF
D: .; size: .; J: TRBJ2-1; V: TRBV29-1; DNA: TGCAGCGTTGCCAGGACTTACAATGAGCAGTTCTTC; CDR3: CSVARTYNEQFF
D: .; size: few; J: TRBJ1-6; V: TRBV11-2; DNA: TGTGCCAGCAGCCTGGGACGGAGCTCCTATAATTCACCCCTCCACTTT; CDR3: CASSLGRSSYNSPLHF
D: .; size: .; J: TRBJ1-2; V: TRBV29-1; DNA: TGCAGCGCACAGGGATCGGTTCGCTATGGCTACACCTTC; CDR3: CSAQGSVRYGYTF
D: TRBD2; size: few; J: TRBJ2-1; V: TRBV4-2; DNA: TGTGCCAGCAGCCAAGCACTAGCGGGCTCCAATGAGCAGTTCTTC; CDR3: CASSQALAGSNEQFF
D: TRBD2; size: few; J: TRBJ2-3; V: TRBV10-3; DNA: TGTGCCATCAGTGAGACGGGGGGGGACACAGATACGCAGTATTTT; CDR3: CAISETGGDTDTQYF
D: .; size: few; J: TRBJ2-5; V: TRBV5-6; DNA: TGTGCCAGCAACCACAGGGTCGGAGAGACCCAGTACTTC; CDR3: CASNHRVGETQYF
D: .; size: many; J: TRBJ2-3; V: TRBV6-4; DNA: TGTGCCAGCAGTAGACAGAGCACAGATACGCAGTATTTT; CDR3: CASSRQSTDTQYF
D: .; size: .; J: TRBJ2-7; V: TRBV6-2/TRBV6-3; DNA: TGTGCCAGCAGTTATTCAGGGGGACTACGCGAGCAGTACTTC; CDR3: CASSYSGGLREQYF
D: .; size: .; J: TRBJ1-2; V: TRBV5-1; DNA: TGCGCCAGCAGCTTGGAGGTAAATCCCACCCTCTACACCTTC; CDR3: CASSLEVNPTLYTF
D: TRBD1; size: few; J: TRBJ1-4; V: TRBV5-1; DNA: TGCGCCAGCCGGACAGGCTCCCAAGGGGAAAAACTGTTTTTT; CDR3: CASRTGSQGEKLFF
D: .; size: .; J: TRBJ2-2; V: TRBV7-3; DNA: TGTGCCAGCAGCTTACTAGGGGACACCGGGGAGCTGTTTTTT; CDR3: CASSLLGDTGELFF
D: .; size: few; J: TRBJ2-7; V: TRBV7-9; DNA: TGTGCCAGCAGCTTAGCTGGGACCCTCGCCTACGAGCAGTACTTC; CDR3: CASSLAGTLAYEQYF
D: .; size: few; J: TRBJ2-1; V: TRBV5-6; DNA: TGTGCCAGCAGCTTGACAGGGTATGAGCAGTTCTTC; CDR3: CASSLTGYEQFF
D: TRBD1; size: many; J: TRBJ2-7; V: TRBV20-1; DNA: TGCAGTGCGGCAGGACAGGGGGCGTCGGAGCAGTACTTC; CDR3: CSAAGQGASEQYF
D: TRBD1; size: .; J: TRBJ2-2; V: TRBV5-1; DNA: TGCGCCAGCAGCTTAGGACAGGGGCTCACCGGGGAGCTGTTTTTT; CDR3: CASSLGQGLTGELFF
D: TRBD1; size: .; J: TRBJ2-5; V: TRBV20-1; DNA: TGCAGTGCCCCGGACAGGCTGAAGACCCAGTACTTC; CDR3: CSAPDRLKTQYF
D: .; size: .; J: TRBJ2-2; V: TRBV7-6; DNA: TGTGCCAGCAGCTCAGGCGCAACCAACACCGGGGAGCTGTTTTTT; CDR3: CASSSGATNTGELFF
D: .; size: few; J: TRBJ1-1; V: TRBV29-1; DNA: TGCAGCGTTTCGGGGAAAAACCAGGGGCAAGGCACTGAAGCTTTCTTT; CDR3: CSVSGKNQGQGTEAFF
D: .; size: .; J: TRBJ2-5; V: TRBV7-2; DNA: TGTGCCAGCAGCTTACTAGTAGCGGCACCCGAGACCCAGTACTTC; CDR3: CASSLLVAAPETQYF